This T cell receptor beta chain originates from a study of cytomegalovirus exposure and HLA in healthy donors. Study-wide points: The study had only CMV serostatus as immune exposure information.

The PCR employed 60 Vbeta primers together with 13 Jbeta primers. The repertoire was sequenced with immunoSEQ multiplex PCR; TCRdb's copy has only in-frame clones and lacks some. Altogether fewer than 250,000 clones are present, about 81% being singletons, with the ten largest covering roughly 6%. A remark on this clone: Its antigen is undetermined.

Germline CDR1 is SGHRS and CDR2 is YFSETQ. This CDR3 is built from 15 residues. The V and J ends lost 0 bases and 9 bases, in that order; junction bases with no gene match: 7. This receptor was taken from a man between 35 and 55 years old in good health and CMV-seropositive. The chain is built from TRBV5-1 and TRBJ2-1; TRBD2 aligns across 9 bases. The specimen was PBMCs. The CDR3 spells CASSLESSGISEQFF. CDR3 DNA: TGCGCCAGCAGCTTGGAATCTAGCGGGATTAGTGAGCAGTTCTTC. Filled out from reference TRBV5-1 and TRBJ2-1, the complete variable domain reads KAGVTQTPRYLIKTRGQQVTLSCSPISGHRSVSWYQQTPGQGLQFLFEYFSETQRNKGNFPGRFSGRQFSNSRSEMNVSTLELGDSALYLCASSLESSGISEQFFGPGTRLTVL.